These 4 T cell receptor beta chains share one sample of origin, sequenced in a study of T cell changes during pregnancy in multiple sclerosis. Repertoires were generated with immunoSEQ multiplex PCR, while TCRdb's copy carries only in-frame clones and drops some. The sample gives roughly 48,000 clones, 85% to 95% of which show up once; under 7% is in the top ten. Sequenced material: CD8+ T cells from peripheral blood mononuclear cells, taken in the first trimester of pregnancy. These receptors were taken from a female donor with multiple sclerosis, enrolled in a pregnancy study.

The V call is TRBV5-1, the J call TRBJ1-4; TRBD1 agrees at 8 bases. V dropped 0 bases and J dropped 11; count of bases not matched to a gene: 12. Germline CDR1 and CDR2: SGHRS and YFSETQ. The CDR3 totals 16 residues. The chain's CDR3 is CASSLVWTGKFGKLFF. In DNA form, the CDR3 reads TGCGCCAGCAGCTTGGTTTGGACAGGGAAATTCGGCAAACTGTTTTTT.

The rearrangement joins TRBV27 to TRBJ2-1, with 8 bases fitting TRBD2. This CDR3 is 14 amino acids long. Germline V lookup: CDR1 MNHEY, CDR2 SMNVEV (reference sequence). V lost 4 bases and J lost 8; bases outside the gene matches: 7. CDR3 residues: CASSSLLAVHEQFF. The CDR3 DNA reads TGTGCCAGCAGTTCACTACTAGCGGTCCATGAGCAGTTCTTC.

The chain combines TRBV4-1 with TRBJ1-2; 12 bases align to TRBD1. The CDR3 has 15 amino acids. Trimming cost V 6 bases and J 8 bases; bases outside gene matches: 10. Germline V lookup: CDR1 MGHRA, CDR2 YSYEKL. CDR3 region: CASSPPGQGASGYTF. Written as DNA, the CDR3 is TGCGCCAGCAGTCCTCCGGGACAGGGGGCCAGCGGCTACACCTTC.

V gene TRBV5-1 combines with J gene TRBJ2-2; D is undetermined. The V gene lost 0 bases and the J gene lost 1 base, with 7 bases spanning the gap. This CDR3 contains 15 residues. Germline V gene sequence: CDR1 SGHRS, CDR2 YFSETQ. CDR3 residues: CASSLVAENTGELFF. CDR3 nucleotides: TGCGCCAGCAGCTTGGTGGCAGAGAACACCGGGGAGCTGTTTTTT.